This entry is about one T cell receptor (beta chain). Its matching antigen is unknown. This table comes from immunoSEQ multiplex PCR, and its TCRdb copy is limited to in-frame clones, with some not included. The sample has about 2.1 million clones; about 93% are singletons. The naive CD8 subset, CD45RO-negative cells positively selected for CCR7, excluded terminally differentiated effector memory CD45RA+ cells. The sample is drawn from a study of shared clonotypes between healthy human individuals. Study outcomes and limitations: Unshared clonotypes carried lower generation probabilities than those common to all four donors.

Trimming shortened V by 7 bases and J by 5 bases, and 14 bases separated the two germline ends. The CDR3 is 14 amino acids. Germline assignment: CDR1 SEHNR and CDR2 FQNEAQ (reference sequence). The receptor comes from a man aged 18 to 35 in good health. Some clones in this sample may be carry-over from other donors' samples. The sample taken for sequencing was naive CD8+ T cells from PBMCs. The V call is TRBV7-9, the J call TRBJ2-2; D gene ambiguous. The CDR3 region is CASIPAPSTGELFF. Written as DNA, the CDR3 is TGTGCCAGCATCCCAGCCCCGAGTACCGGGGAGCTGTTTTTT.